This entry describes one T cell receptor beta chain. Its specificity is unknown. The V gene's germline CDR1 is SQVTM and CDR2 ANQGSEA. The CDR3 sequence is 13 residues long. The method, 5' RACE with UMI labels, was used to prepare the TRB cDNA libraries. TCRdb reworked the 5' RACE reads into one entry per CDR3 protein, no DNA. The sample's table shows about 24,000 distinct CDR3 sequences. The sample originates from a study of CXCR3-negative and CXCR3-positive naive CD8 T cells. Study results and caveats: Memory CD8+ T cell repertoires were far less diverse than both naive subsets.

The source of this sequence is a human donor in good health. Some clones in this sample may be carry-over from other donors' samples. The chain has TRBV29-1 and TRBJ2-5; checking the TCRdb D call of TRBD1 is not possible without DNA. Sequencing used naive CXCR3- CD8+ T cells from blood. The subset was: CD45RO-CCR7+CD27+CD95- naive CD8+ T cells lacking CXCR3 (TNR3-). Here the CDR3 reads CSVNQGSGGTQYF.